Listed below are T cell receptor beta chains from one sample, sequenced in a study of shared clonotypes between healthy human individuals. Libraries were prepared by immunoSEQ multiplex PCR; TCRdb keeps only in-frame clonotypes and omits some of them. The table records roughly 520,000 clones, 95% to 97% of them present only once. The sequencing sample was made of naive CD4+ T cells sorted from blood. The receptors come from a woman between 25 and 40 years old in good health. Each CDR3 is given with its conserved first and last residue. Rows may omit the clone size; those that give it use once, few, many or a size class.

CDR3 protein: CASSAGFWGDSNQPQHF
V gene: TRBV18
J gene: TRBJ1-5
clone size: .

CDR3 protein: CASSSRTGVNTQYF
V gene: TRBV5-4
J gene: TRBJ2-3
clone size: .

CDR3 protein: CASSPVGTGGANYGYTF
V gene: TRBV5-1
J gene: TRBJ1-2
clone size: .

CDR3 protein: CASCREFGDTQYF
V gene: TRBV27
J gene: TRBJ2-3
clone size: .

CDR3 protein: CASSPGRFSGNTIYF
V gene: TRBV7-9
J gene: TRBJ1-3
clone size: .

CDR3 protein: CASSGLRHEKLFF
V gene: TRBV27
J gene: TRBJ1-4
clone size: .

CDR3 protein: CATSKLAGNTGELFF
V gene: TRBV15
J gene: TRBJ2-2
clone size: .

CDR3 protein: CASRPKGGTGNTIYF
V gene: TRBV6-8
J gene: TRBJ1-3
clone size: .

CDR3 protein: CASRESGTDTQYF
V gene: TRBV28
J gene: TRBJ2-3
clone size: .

CDR3 protein: CASRAGLAATDTQYF
V gene: TRBV28
J gene: TRBJ2-3
clone size: .

CDR3 protein: CASSFRGNTEAFF
V gene: TRBV13
J gene: TRBJ1-1
clone size: .

CDR3 protein: CASSPGEGTDTQYF
V gene: TRBV10-1
J gene: TRBJ2-3
clone size: .

CDR3 protein: CASSFTSGASTAGELFF
V gene: TRBV5-1
J gene: TRBJ2-2
clone size: once

CDR3 protein: CASSQEGQQGWVGNTEAFF
V gene: TRBV4-2
J gene: TRBJ1-1
clone size: .

CDR3 protein: CATAGTENTEAFF
V gene: TRBV10-3
J gene: TRBJ1-1
clone size: .

CDR3 protein: CASSQQGTLYNEQFF
V gene: TRBV4-1
J gene: TRBJ2-1
clone size: .

CDR3 protein: CASSPAGRGSNEQFF
V gene: TRBV27
J gene: TRBJ2-1
clone size: .

CDR3 protein: CASSLANQETQYF
V gene: TRBV7-6
J gene: TRBJ2-5
clone size: .

CDR3 protein: CASSLAGSPYGYTF
V gene: TRBV5-8
J gene: TRBJ1-2
clone size: .

CDR3 protein: CATSSSRRGNTEAFF
V gene: TRBV15
J gene: TRBJ1-1
clone size: .

CDR3 protein: CASSLGGSSGNTIYF
V gene: TRBV11-2
J gene: TRBJ1-3
clone size: .

CDR3 protein: CTSTSGSDYEQYF
V gene: TRBV1
J gene: TRBJ2-7
clone size: .

CDR3 protein: CASSLYGRGETQYF
V gene: TRBV7-9
J gene: TRBJ2-5
clone size: .

CDR3 protein: CASSPHMGVSYEQYF
V gene: TRBV28
J gene: TRBJ2-7
clone size: .

CDR3 protein: CASSESFEAFF
V gene: TRBV2
J gene: TRBJ1-1
clone size: few

CDR3 protein: CASRLAGNNEQFF
V gene: TRBV7-9
J gene: TRBJ2-1
clone size: .

CDR3 protein: CASSESGRLAFF
V gene: TRBV25-1
J gene: TRBJ1-1
clone size: .

CDR3 protein: CASSLDAGLAGISGYEQYF
V gene: TRBV28
J gene: TRBJ2-7
clone size: .

CDR3 protein: CASTAGLITDTQYF
V gene: TRBV5-1
J gene: TRBJ2-3
clone size: .

CDR3 protein: CAWSPTGSSYEQYF
V gene: TRBV30
J gene: TRBJ2-7
clone size: .

CDR3 protein: CASSKQGAAKNIQYF
V gene: TRBV28
J gene: TRBJ2-4
clone size: .

CDR3 protein: CASSPTSGSVADTQYF
V gene: TRBV9
J gene: TRBJ2-3
clone size: .

CDR3 protein: CASSLASGTNYGYTF
V gene: TRBV5-8
J gene: TRBJ1-2
clone size: .

CDR3 protein: CAISESTGSNTEAFF
V gene: TRBV10-3
J gene: TRBJ1-1
clone size: once

CDR3 protein: CASSGLPGLAGKGEQYF
V gene: TRBV9
J gene: TRBJ2-7
clone size: .